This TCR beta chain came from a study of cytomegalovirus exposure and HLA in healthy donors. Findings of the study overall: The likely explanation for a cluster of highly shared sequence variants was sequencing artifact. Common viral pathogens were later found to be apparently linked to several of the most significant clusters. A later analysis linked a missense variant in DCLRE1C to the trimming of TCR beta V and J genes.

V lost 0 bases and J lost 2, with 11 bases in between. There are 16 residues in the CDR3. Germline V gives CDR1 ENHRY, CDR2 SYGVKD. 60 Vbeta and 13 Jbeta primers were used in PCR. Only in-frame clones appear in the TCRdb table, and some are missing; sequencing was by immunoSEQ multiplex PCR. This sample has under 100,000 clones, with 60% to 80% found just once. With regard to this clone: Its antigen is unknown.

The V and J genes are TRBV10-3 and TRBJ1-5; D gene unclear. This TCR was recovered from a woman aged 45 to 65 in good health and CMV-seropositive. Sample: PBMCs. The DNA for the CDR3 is TGTGCCATCAGTGAGTCGGTACCTGAGGGCAATCAGCCCCAGCATTTT. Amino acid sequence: CAISESVPEGNQPQHF.